This entry is about one T cell receptor beta chain. Researchers took RNA transcripts and amplified the TCR beta CDR3 regions from them. The TCR CDR3 first-round RT-PCR relied on the HTBI primer set. Each CDR3 protein gets one entry after TCRdb re-called the multiplex PCR reads with MiXCR. The table has approximately 380,000 distinct CDR3 sequences, about 14% seen once. Extraction of PBMCs used under 13 ml of fresh peripheral blood. This sample is part of a study of T cells in Graves' hyperthyroidism and ophthalmopathy. The ends were cut back, 7 bases at V and 1 base at J, with 24 bases in the middle. Germline V gene data show CDR1 as ENHRY and CDR2 as SYGVKD. The CDR3 spans 18 residues.

The source material was blood. The chain uses TRBV10-3 and TRBJ2-3; possible D gene TRBD2, 6 bases. The source is a man over 45 with Graves' ophthalmopathy. CDR3 DNA sequence: TGTGCCATCACCGCAACTAGCCCAAAAGAATGGGGCACAGATACGCAGTATTTT. Translation gives CAITATSPKEWGTDTQYF.